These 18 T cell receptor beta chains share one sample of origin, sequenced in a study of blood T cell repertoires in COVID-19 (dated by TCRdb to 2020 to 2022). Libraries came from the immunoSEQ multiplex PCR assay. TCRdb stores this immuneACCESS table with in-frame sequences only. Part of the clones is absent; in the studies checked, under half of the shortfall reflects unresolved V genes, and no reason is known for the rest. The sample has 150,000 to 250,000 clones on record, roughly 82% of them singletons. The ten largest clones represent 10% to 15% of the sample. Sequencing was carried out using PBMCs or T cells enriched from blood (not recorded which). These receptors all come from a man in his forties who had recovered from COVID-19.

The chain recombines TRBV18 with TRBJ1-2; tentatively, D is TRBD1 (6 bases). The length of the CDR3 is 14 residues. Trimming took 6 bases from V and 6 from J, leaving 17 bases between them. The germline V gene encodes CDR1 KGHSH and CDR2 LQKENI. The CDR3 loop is CASSPTGITDGYTF. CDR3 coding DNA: TGTGCCAGCTCCCCTACAGGGATAACCGATGGCTACACCTTC.

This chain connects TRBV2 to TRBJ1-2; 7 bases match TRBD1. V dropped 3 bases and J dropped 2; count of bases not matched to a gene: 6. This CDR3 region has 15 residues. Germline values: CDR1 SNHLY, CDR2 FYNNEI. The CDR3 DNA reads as TGTGCCAGCAGTGAGTGGCAGGGGGGAAACTATGGCTACACCTTC. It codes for CASSEWQGGNYGYTF.

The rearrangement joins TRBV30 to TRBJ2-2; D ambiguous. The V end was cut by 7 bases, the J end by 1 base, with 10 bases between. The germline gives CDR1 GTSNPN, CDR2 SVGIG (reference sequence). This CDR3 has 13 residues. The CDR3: CALDPGNTGELFF. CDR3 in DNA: TGTGCCTTGGATCCAGGGAACACCGGGGAGCTGTTTTTT.

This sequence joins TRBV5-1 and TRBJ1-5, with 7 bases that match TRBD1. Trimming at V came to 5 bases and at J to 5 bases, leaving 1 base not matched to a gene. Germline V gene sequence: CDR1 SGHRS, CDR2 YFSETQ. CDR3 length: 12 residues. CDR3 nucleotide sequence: TGCGCCAGCAGTACAGGGGATCAGCCCCAGCATTTT. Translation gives CASSTGDQPQHF.

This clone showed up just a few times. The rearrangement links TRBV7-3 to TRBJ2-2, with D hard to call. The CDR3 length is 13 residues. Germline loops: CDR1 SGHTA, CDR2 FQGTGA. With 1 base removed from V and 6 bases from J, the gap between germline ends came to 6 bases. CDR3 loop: CASSLKSAGELFF. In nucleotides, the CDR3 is TGTGCCAGCAGCTTAAAATCGGCCGGGGAGCTGTTTTTT. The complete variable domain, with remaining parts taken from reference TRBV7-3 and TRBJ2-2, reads GAGVSQTPSNKVTEKGKYVELRCDPISGHTALYWYRQSLGQGPEFLIYFQGTGAADDSGLPNDRFFAVRPEGSVSTLKIQRTERGDSAVYLCASSLKSAGELFFGEGSRLTVL.

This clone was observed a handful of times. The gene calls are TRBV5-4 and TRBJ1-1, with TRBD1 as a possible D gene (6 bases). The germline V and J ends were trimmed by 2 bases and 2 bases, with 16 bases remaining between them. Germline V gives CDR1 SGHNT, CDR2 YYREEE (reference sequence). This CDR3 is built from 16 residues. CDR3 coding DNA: TGTGCCAGCAGCTTAATCGCAGGGGAAGGAAACACTGAAGCTTTCTTT. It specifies CASSLIAGEGNTEAFF.

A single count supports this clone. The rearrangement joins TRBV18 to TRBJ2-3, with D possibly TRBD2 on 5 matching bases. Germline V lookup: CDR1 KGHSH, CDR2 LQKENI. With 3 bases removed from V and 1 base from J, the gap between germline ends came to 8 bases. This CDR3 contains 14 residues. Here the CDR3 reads CASSPTEGTDTQYF. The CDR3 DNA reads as TGTGCCAGCTCACCGACGGAGGGCACAGATACGCAGTATTTT.

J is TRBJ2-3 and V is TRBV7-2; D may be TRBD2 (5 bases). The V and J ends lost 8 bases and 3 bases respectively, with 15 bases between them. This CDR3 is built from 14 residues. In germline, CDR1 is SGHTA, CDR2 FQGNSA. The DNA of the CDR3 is TGTGCCAGCGAGGGTCGCTCCCGTACAGATACGCAGTATTTT. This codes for CASEGRSRTDTQYF.

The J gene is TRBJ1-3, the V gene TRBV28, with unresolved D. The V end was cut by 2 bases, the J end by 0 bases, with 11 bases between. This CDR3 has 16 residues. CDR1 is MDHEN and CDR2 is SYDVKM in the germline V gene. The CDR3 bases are TGTGCCAGCAGTTTACCTCCTCGGAGCTCTGGAAACACCATATATTTT. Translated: CASSLPPRSSGNTIYF. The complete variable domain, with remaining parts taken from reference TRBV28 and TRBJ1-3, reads DVKVTQSSRYLVKRTGEKVFLECVQDMDHENMFWYRQDPGLGLRLIYFSYDVKMKEKGDIPEGYSVSREKKERFSLILESASTNQTSMYLCASSLPPRSSGNTIYFGEGSWLTVV.

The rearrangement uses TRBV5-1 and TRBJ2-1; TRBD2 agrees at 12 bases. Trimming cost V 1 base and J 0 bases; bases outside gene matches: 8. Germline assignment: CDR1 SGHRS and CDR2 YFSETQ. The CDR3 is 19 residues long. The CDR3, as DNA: TGCGCCAGCAGCTTGCGGCTTCCGACTAGCGGGAGCTCCTACAATGAGCAGTTCTTC. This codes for CASSLRLPTSGSSYNEQFF.

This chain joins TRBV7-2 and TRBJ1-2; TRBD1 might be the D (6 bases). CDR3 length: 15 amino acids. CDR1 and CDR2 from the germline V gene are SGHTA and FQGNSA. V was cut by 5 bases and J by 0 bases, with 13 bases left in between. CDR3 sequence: CASSPQGLANYGYTF. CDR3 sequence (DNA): TGTGCCAGCAGCCCACAGGGTTTAGCTAACTATGGCTACACCTTC.

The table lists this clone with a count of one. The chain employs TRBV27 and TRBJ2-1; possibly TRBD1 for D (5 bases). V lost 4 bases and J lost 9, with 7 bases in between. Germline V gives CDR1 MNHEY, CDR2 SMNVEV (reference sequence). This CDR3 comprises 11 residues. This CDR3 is CASSSGPEQFF. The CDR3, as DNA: TGTGCCAGCAGTTCAGGGCCTGAGCAGTTCTTC.

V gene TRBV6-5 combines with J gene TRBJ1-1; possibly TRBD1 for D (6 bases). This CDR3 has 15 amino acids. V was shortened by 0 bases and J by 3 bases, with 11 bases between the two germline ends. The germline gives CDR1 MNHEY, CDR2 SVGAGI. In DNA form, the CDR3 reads TGTGCCAGCAGTTACTCAAGGGGGGGTGACACTGAAGCTTTCTTT. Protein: CASSYSRGGDTEAFF.

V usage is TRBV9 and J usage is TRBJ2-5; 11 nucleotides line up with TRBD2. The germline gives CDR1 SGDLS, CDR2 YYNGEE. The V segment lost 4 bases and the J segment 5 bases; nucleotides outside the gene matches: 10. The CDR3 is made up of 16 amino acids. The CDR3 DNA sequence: TGTGCCAGCAGCTTTAGCGGGAGGGGTCAGATTGAGACCCAGTACTTC. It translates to CASSFSGRGQIETQYF.

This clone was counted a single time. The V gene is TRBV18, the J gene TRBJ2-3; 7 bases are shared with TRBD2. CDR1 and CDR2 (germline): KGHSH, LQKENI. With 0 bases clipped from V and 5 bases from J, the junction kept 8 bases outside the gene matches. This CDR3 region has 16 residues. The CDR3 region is CASSPPAGVIGDTQYF. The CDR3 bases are TGTGCCAGCTCACCACCGGCGGGGGTTATAGGAGATACGCAGTATTTT.

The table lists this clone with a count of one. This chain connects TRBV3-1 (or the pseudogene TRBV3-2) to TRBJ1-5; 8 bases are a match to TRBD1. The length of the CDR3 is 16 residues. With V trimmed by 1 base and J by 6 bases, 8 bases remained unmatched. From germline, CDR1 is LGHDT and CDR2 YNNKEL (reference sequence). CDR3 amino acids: CASSQGGAGGVQPQHF. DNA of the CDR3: TGTGCCAGCAGCCAAGGGGGGGCAGGGGGCGTTCAGCCCCAGCATTTT.

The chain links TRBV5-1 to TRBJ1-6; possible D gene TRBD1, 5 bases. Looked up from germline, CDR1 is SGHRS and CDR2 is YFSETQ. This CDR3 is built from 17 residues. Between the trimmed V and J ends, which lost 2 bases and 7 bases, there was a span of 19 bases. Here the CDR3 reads CASSLKIRGFPNSPLHF. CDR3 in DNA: TGCGCCAGCAGCTTAAAGATCCGGGGGTTCCCCAATTCACCCCTCCACTTT.

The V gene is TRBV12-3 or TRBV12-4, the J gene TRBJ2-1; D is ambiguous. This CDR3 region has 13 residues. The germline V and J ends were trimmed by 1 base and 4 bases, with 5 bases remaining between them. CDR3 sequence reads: CASSLGTYNEQFF. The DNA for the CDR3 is TGTGCCAGCAGTTTAGGCACTTACAATGAGCAGTTCTTC.